One and the same sample provided the 4 T cell receptor beta chains below, sequenced in a study of blood T cell repertoires in COVID-19. Sequencing was performed with immunoSEQ multiplex PCR; in TCRdb, only in-frame clones are kept and a portion is missing. The sample carries about 190,000 clones, 84% recorded once. Material: peripheral blood. These receptors were collected from a human donor in a cohort sampled during active COVID-19.

The rearrangement joins TRBV5-1 to TRBJ2-5; TRBD2 matches at 12 bases. V gave up 2 bases and J gave up 5 bases; unmatched junction bases: 4. Germline CDR1 and CDR2: SGHRS and YFSETQ. The CDR3 contains 15 residues. The DNA of the CDR3 is TGCGCCAGCAGCTTCACTAGCGGGGGGTGGGAGACCCAGTACTTC. Translation: CASSFTSGGWETQYF.

This sequence joins TRBV5-1 and TRBJ1-2, with D perhaps TRBD1 (6 bases). This CDR3 spans 14 amino acids. Germline V gene sequence: CDR1 SGHRS, CDR2 YFSETQ. The V end was cut by 0 bases, the J end by 6 bases, with 12 bases between. The chain's CDR3 is CASSLDRAEDGYTF. The CDR3, as DNA: TGCGCCAGCAGCTTGGACAGGGCTGAAGATGGCTACACCTTC.

This clone was recorded once. This chain links TRBV12-3 or TRBV12-4 with TRBJ2-1, with unresolved D. Trimming shortened V by 2 bases and J by 14 bases, and 10 bases separated the two germline ends. This CDR3 has 11 residues. CDR3 amino acids: CASSLPGPKFF. DNA for the CDR3: TGTGCCAGCAGTTTACCGGGTCCCAAGTTCTTC.

V is TRBV2 and J is TRBJ2-1; possibly TRBD2 for D (5 bases). Trimming pared 4 bases from V and 7 bases from J, leaving 17 bases between. Looked up from germline, CDR1 is SNHLY and CDR2 is FYNNEI. The CDR3 length is 15 residues. As DNA, the CDR3 is TGTGCCAGCAGTGCGGGATCCCAAGAGAGAAATGAGCAGTTCTTC. Its translation: CASSAGSQERNEQFF.